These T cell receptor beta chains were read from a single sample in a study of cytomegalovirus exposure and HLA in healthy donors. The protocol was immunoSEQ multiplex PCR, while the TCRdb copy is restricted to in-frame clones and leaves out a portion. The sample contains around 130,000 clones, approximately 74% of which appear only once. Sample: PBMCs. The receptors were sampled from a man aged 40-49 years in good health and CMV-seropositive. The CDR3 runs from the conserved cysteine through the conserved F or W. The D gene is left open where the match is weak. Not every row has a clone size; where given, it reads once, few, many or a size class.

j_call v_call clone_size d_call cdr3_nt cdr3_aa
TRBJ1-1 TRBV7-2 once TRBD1 TGTGCCAGCAGCTACAGGGGGGAGAACACTGAAGCTTTCTTT CASSYRGENTEAFF
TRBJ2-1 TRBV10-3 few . TGTGCCATCAGCGAGCACGCCTGGGAGGAGCAGTTCTTC CAISEHAWEEQFF
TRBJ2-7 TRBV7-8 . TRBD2 TGTGCCAGCAGCATCGGGACTAGCGGGTCCTACGAGCAGTACTTC CASSIGTSGSYEQYF
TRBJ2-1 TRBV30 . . TGTGCCTGGATCCCCATCAGCTCCTACAATGAGCAGTTCTTC CAWIPISSYNEQFF
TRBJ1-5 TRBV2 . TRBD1 TGTGCCAGCGGACAGGGGTATAGCAATCAGCCCCAGCATTTT CASGQGYSNQPQHF
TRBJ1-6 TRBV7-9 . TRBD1 TGTGCCAGCAGTGACAGGGCGGATTCACCCCTCCACTTT CASSDRADSPLHF
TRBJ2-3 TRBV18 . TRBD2 TGTGCCAGCTCATTAAAAGCGGGAGTCACAGATACGCAGTATTTT CASSLKAGVTDTQYF
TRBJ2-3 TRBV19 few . TGTGCCTCCAACACCAGGGGCCGAAGCACAGATACGCAGTATTTT CASNTRGRSTDTQYF
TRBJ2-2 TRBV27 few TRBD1 TGTGCCAGCAGTTTATGGGGCAGGGGGCAACGGGGCACCGGGGAGCTGTTTTTT CASSLWGRGQRGTGELFF
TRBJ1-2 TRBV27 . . TGTGCCAGCAGTGAACAGGCCGCTAACTATGGCTACACCTTC CASSEQAANYGYTF